These T cell receptor beta chains were read from a single sample in a study of shared clonotypes between healthy human individuals. The protocol was immunoSEQ multiplex PCR, while the TCRdb copy is restricted to in-frame clones and leaves out a portion. The sample lists some 1.4 million clones, roughly 96% occurring once. Source material: naive CD4+ T cells sorted from blood. These receptors were collected from a man aged 30 to 39 in good health. The CDR3 runs from the conserved cysteine through the conserved F or W. D genes are given only for firm matches. Size is omitted from some rows. Given values are once, few, many or a class for expanded clones.

DNA	CDR3	D	length	size	V	J
TGCGCCAGCAGCTTTTACCAAGAGACCCAGTACTTC	CASSFYQETQYF	-	12	-	TRBV5-1	TRBJ2-5
TGTGCCGGGGGGCTTGGCCCCGTTTCAGCTTTCTTT	CAGGLGPVSAFF	-	12	-	TRBV19	TRBJ1-1
TGTGCCAGCAGCTTAGGGATGGTCGCAGGACGGAATGAAAAACTGTTTTTT	CASSLGMVAGRNEKLFF	-	17	-	TRBV7-2	TRBJ1-4
TGTGCCAGCAGCCCCAACGGGGCTTATGGCTACACCTTC	CASSPNGAYGYTF	-	13	-	TRBV5-4	TRBJ1-2
TGTGCCAGCAGTTTACGCTCCTACGAGCAGTACTTC	CASSLRSYEQYF	-	12	-	TRBV28	TRBJ2-7
TGTGCCAGCAGCCCTGGAGGGAGGGCGGCCTCTGGGGCCAACGTCCTGACTTTC	CASSPGGRAASGANVLTF	TRBD2	18	-	TRBV6-4	TRBJ2-6
TGTGCTAGTGGTCTCCCTCAGGTTTTGGCTAATGAAAAACTGTTTTTT	CASGLPQVLANEKLFF	-	16	-	TRBV12-5	TRBJ1-4
TGTGCCAGCAGCTTAGGAGGGCTCGACACAGATACGCAGTATTTT	CASSLGGLDTDTQYF	-	15	-	TRBV11-2	TRBJ2-3
TGTGCCAGCAGGATAAGGGGTTCGGAAGCTTTCTTT	CASRIRGSEAFF	-	12	-	TRBV28	TRBJ1-1
TGTGCCAGTAGTATGGGTCACGGAACTAGCACAGATACGCAGTATTTT	CASSMGHGTSTDTQYF	-	16	-	TRBV19	TRBJ2-3
TGTGCCAGCCTATCGGGACACCTCTACGAGCAGTACTTC	CASLSGHLYEQYF	-	13	-	TRBV28	TRBJ2-7
TGTGCCAGCAGCCCGAAGGGGGCTTATGGCTACACCTTC	CASSPKGAYGYTF	TRBD1	13	-	TRBV5-6	TRBJ1-2
TGTGCCAGCAGGAAAACAGAGAACTATGGCTACACCTTC	CASRKTENYGYTF	-	13	-	TRBV28	TRBJ1-2
TGTGCCAGCTCACCCCGCGAGTTACCAGATACGCAGTATTTT	CASSPRELPDTQYF	-	14	-	TRBV18	TRBJ2-3
TGTGCCTGGAGTCCCGGACTTGCAAATGAGCAGTTCTTC	CAWSPGLANEQFF	-	13	-	TRBV30	TRBJ2-1
TGTGCCAGCAGCCAAACTCGGACAGCCCCCCGGACCCAGTACTTC	CASSQTRTAPRTQYF	-	15	-	TRBV14	TRBJ2-5
TGTGCCAGCCGAAAAGTGTTGGATGAAAAACTGTTTTTT	CASRKVLDEKLFF	-	13	-	TRBV6-1	TRBJ1-4
TGTGCCAGCAGTTACTCGGGCGCTTTATACGAGCAGTACTTC	CASSYSGALYEQYF	-	14	once	TRBV6-6	TRBJ2-7
TGTGCCAGCTCACCAGGCGCGTTGGCTAGCGGGATTGGAGAGCAGTTCTTC	CASSPGALASGIGEQFF	TRBD2	17	-	TRBV18	TRBJ2-1